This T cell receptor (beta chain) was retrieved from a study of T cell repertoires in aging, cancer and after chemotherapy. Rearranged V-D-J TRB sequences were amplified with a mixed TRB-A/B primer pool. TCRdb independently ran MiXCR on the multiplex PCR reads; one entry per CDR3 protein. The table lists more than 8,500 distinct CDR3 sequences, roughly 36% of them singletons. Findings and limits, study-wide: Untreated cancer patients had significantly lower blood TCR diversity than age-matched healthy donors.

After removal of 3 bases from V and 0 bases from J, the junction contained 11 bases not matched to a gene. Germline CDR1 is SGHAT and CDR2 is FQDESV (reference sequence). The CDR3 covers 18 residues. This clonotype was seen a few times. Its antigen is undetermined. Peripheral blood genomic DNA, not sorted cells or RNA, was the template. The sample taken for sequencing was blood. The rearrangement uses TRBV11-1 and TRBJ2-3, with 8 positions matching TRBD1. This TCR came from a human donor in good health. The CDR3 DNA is TGTGCCAGCAGCTTCGTAACAGGGGGTCTCCTCAGCACAGATACGCAGTATTTT. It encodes CASSFVTGGLLSTDTQYF.